The 7 T cell receptor beta chains in this list originate from one sample, sequenced in a study of CD8+ T cells in alopecia areata. After isolation, RNA underwent reverse transcription to generate cDNA as the sequencing template. Sequenced by immunoSEQ multiplex PCR; TCRdb stores in-frame clones only, minus some. Seen here are around 69,000 clones, 55% to 75% observed once, and the top ten hold around a sixth. The material sequenced was CD8+ T cells sorted from blood, taken at week 0. Receptor source: a human donor with alopecia areata.

This chain joins TRBV27 and TRBJ2-1; 7 nucleotides align to TRBD2. Germline V gene lookup returns CDR1 MNHEY and CDR2 SMNVEV (reference sequence). This CDR3 spans 15 amino acids. Trimming removed 6 bases from V and 0 bases from J; junction bases left unmatched: 5. In DNA form, the CDR3 reads TGTGCCAGCAGCTCAGCGGGAAACTCCTACAATGAGCAGTTCTTC. Translating gives CASSSAGNSYNEQFF.

The chain is built from TRBV29-1 and TRBJ2-7, with D perhaps assigned TRBD1 or TRBD2 (5 bases each). Germline lookup yields CDR1 SQVTM and CDR2 ANQGSEA. V was cut by 5 bases and J by 4 bases, with 15 bases left in between. The CDR3 covers 13 residues. The CDR3 is CSVRLGERYEQYF. The CDR3 coding sequence is TGCAGCGTTAGGTTAGGGGAGCGTTACGAGCAGTACTTC.

The gene calls are TRBV7-9 and TRBJ1-1, with 9 bases that match TRBD1. The CDR3 is made up of 15 amino acids. Trimming at V came to 5 bases and at J to 4 bases, leaving 8 bases not matched to a gene. Germline V lookup: CDR1 SEHNR, CDR2 FQNEAQ (reference sequence). CDR3 in amino acids: CASSDIGQGSTEAFF. CDR3 DNA: TGTGCCAGCAGCGATATCGGACAGGGGAGCACTGAAGCTTTCTTT.

The chain carries TRBV29-1 and TRBJ1-1; no clear D. The CDR3 covers 12 residues. The V end was cut by 1 base, the J end by 8 bases, with 11 bases between. Germline CDR1 and CDR2: SQVTM and ANQGSEA. The CDR3 protein is CSVEGMGGEAFF. As DNA, the CDR3 is TGCAGCGTTGAAGGTATGGGTGGGGAAGCTTTCTTT.

The V call is TRBV13, the J call TRBJ1-2; D gene ambiguous. Germline-derived CDR1 and CDR2 are PRHDT and FYEKMQ (reference sequence). The V end was cut by 3 bases, the J end by 8 bases, with 13 bases between. The CDR3 extends over 13 amino acids. DNA of the CDR3: TGTGCCAGCAGCTTCCAGACGGGTGAAGGCTACACCTTC. It is translated as CASSFQTGEGYTF.

This clone was found a few times. The gene calls are TRBV27 and TRBJ2-1; D is tentatively TRBD1 or TRBD2 (5 bases each). Trimming shortened V by 3 bases and J by 1 base, and 19 bases separated the two germline ends. CDR1 MNHEY and CDR2 SMNVEV come from the germline V gene (reference sequence). The CDR3 is made up of 18 amino acids. In DNA form, the CDR3 reads TGTGCCAGCAGTTTGCTCCGCATGGGACGGAAATCCTACAATGAGCAGTTCTTC. This codes for CASSLLRMGRKSYNEQFF.

The chain employs TRBV2 and TRBJ2-7; the D gene is possibly TRBD2 (5 bases). Germline V gene data show CDR1 as SNHLY and CDR2 as FYNNEI. V was pared by 6 bases and J by 6 bases, with 12 bases between. The CDR3 is made up of 12 amino acids. CDR3 loop: CASRGVAGEQYF. The CDR3 DNA follows: TGTGCCAGCAGGGGAGTTGCAGGCGAGCAGTACTTC.